Sequencing of this TCR beta chain was carried out in a study of T-cell memory formation after mild COVID-19. Trimming took 7 bases from V and 9 from J; bases not matched to a gene: 5. Germline CDR1 DFQATT, CDR2 SNEGSKA (reference sequence). This CDR3 comprises 11 residues. In this sample, this clonotype turned up many times. Each CDR3 protein is one row after TCRdb ran MiXCR on the 5' RACE reads. The repertoire holds 250,000 to 350,000 distinct CDR3 sequences, with approximately 19% as singletons. The receptor's source is a man aged 18 to 30 who had mild COVID-19 (a few samples of this study predate the infection). Cell type and time point are not known. This chain connects TRBV20-1 to TRBJ2-1; the match to TRBD1 covers 8 bases. The sequenced sample was PBMCs or a T cell subset sorted from them (not recorded which). CDR3 sequence: CSGQGASEQFF. CDR3 sequence (DNA): TGCAGTGGGCAGGGGGCGTCTGAGCAGTTCTTC.